What follows are 9 T cell receptor beta chains derived from one specimen sequenced in a study of patients and donors after allogeneic stem cell transplantation (TCRdb year 2020). Libraries were made using RT-PCR. Sequencing relied on a NextSeq 550. The public reads were run again by TCRdb, first through fastp at Q25 and then through MiXCR, and only productive beta chains were kept. Rows are unified per CDR3 protein, each entry keeping the most common DNA and genes. The sample yields about a million distinct CDR3 sequences; about a sixth were counted once. The top ten hold 5% to 6.5% of the sample. The sequencing sample was made of blood, either unsorted or a sorted T cell fraction (not recorded which). The receptors shown here come from a human donor who was either an allogeneic HSCT recipient or a stem cell or donor lymphocyte infusion donor (not recorded which). It is not recorded whose cells these are; they may come from a transplant donor.

V and J are TRBV27 and TRBJ2-3, with D tentatively TRBD2 (6 bases). Germline lookup yields CDR1 MNHEY and CDR2 SMNVEV (reference sequence). V lost 7 bases, J lost 13 bases, and 21 bases lay in between. The CDR3 totals 13 residues. CDR3 in amino acids: CASKAQRTTLEYF. The CDR3 DNA follows: TGTGCCAGCAAGGCTCAACGGACTACGCTGGAGTATTTT.

This chain connects TRBV10-3 to TRBJ2-1; 12 bases match TRBD1. The CDR3 sequence is 17 residues long. The germline V gene has CDR1 ENHRY and CDR2 SYGVKD. V was pared by 10 bases and J by 0 bases, with 10 bases of the junction left unmatched. The CDR3 protein is CATRGQGAWDSYNEQFF. The CDR3 bases are TGTGCCACCAGGGGACAGGGGGCTTGGGACTCCTACAATGAGCAGTTCTTC.

The rearrangement links TRBV20-1 to TRBJ2-7; 9 bases fit TRBD1. Germline V lookup: CDR1 DFQATT, CDR2 SNEGSKA (reference sequence). J lost 6 bases, V lost 0 bases, and 9 bases had no gene match. The CDR3 extends over 15 amino acids. The CDR3 DNA reads TGCAGTGCTAGAGAGGCGACAGGGGGGATATTCGAGCAGTACTTC. Protein product: CSAREATGGIFEQYF.

This clonotype was detected only a few times. The V and J genes are TRBV7-3 and TRBJ1-5; TRBD1 agrees at 10 bases. Germline V gene data show CDR1 as SGHTA and CDR2 as FQGTGA. Unmatched junction bases numbered 10, after V lost 6 bases and J lost 5 bases. There are 16 residues in the CDR3. CDR3 amino acids: CASSSPGQGKDQPQHF. The CDR3 nucleotides are TGTGCCAGCAGTTCGCCGGGACAGGGGAAGGATCAGCCCCAGCATTTT.

This clonotype showed up many times. The rearrangement uses TRBV12-3 or TRBV12-4 and TRBJ2-1; D is uncertain. Trimming removed 1 base from V and 3 bases from J, with 10 bases in between. The CDR3 runs 15 residues. The CDR3 DNA follows: TGTGCCAGCAGTTTAGGAAACGGCGACTACAATGAGCAGTTCTTC. Its translation: CASSLGNGDYNEQFF.

This clonotype occurred many times. This chain connects TRBV4-3 to TRBJ1-5; perhaps TRBD1 as D (5 bases). V was trimmed by 0 bases and J by 3 bases, leaving 9 bases between them. There are 15 residues in the CDR3. Germline V gives CDR1 LGHNA, CDR2 YSLEER. The CDR3 nucleotides are TGCGCCAGCAGCCAAGAGGGACGTCCCAATCAGCCCCAGCATTTT. It is translated as CASSQEGRPNQPQHF.

Here the CDR3 reads CSARQGADEQFF. CDR3 DNA: TGCAGTGCTAGACAGGGGGCGGATGAGCAGTTCTTC. The chain is built from TRBV20-1 and TRBJ2-1; 8 positions agree with TRBD1. The germline V gene encodes CDR1 DFQATT and CDR2 SNEGSKA (reference sequence). Trimming at V came to 2 bases and at J to 8 bases, leaving 2 bases not matched to a gene. The CDR3 has 12 amino acids.

V gene TRBV30 combines with J gene TRBJ1-3, with D possibly TRBD1 on 6 matching bases. CDR3 size: 15 residues. Germline V gene sequence: CDR1 GTSNPN, CDR2 SVGIG (reference sequence). The V and J ends lost 3 bases and 2 bases respectively, with 14 bases between them. For the CDR3, the DNA is TGTGCCTGGAGCCATCCGAAGGGGGCTGGAAACACCATATATTTT. Amino acid sequence: CAWSHPKGAGNTIYF.

CDR3 residues: CASSYMGEAVGKNIQYF. CDR3 nucleotides: TGTGCCAGCAGCTACATGGGTGAGGCCGTGGGCAAAAACATTCAGTACTTC. The chain uses TRBV7-2 and TRBJ2-4; no reliable D call. Germline loops: CDR1 SGHTA, CDR2 FQGNSA. CDR3 length: 17 amino acids. V was shortened by 4 bases and J by 3 bases, with 19 bases between the two germline ends.